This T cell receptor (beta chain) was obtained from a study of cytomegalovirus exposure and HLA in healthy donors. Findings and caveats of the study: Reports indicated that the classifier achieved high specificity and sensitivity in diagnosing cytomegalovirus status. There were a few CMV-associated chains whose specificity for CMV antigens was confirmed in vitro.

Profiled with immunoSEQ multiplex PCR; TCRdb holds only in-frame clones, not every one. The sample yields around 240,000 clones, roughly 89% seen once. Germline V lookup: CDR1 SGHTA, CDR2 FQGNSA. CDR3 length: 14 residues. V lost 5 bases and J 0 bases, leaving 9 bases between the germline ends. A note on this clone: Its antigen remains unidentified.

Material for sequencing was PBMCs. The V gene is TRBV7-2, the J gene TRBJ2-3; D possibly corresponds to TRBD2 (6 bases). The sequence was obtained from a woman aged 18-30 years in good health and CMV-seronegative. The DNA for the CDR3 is TGTGCCAGCAGCCCCGGGACTAGCACAGATACGCAGTATTTT. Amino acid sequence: CASSPGTSTDTQYF.